These 32 T cell receptor beta chains were sequenced from one sample in a study of cytomegalovirus exposure and HLA in healthy donors. The PCR made use of 60 Vbeta and 13 Jbeta primers. Only in-frame clones appear in the TCRdb table, and some are missing; sequencing was by immunoSEQ multiplex PCR. The sample has 200,000 to 250,000 clones. The specimen sequenced was PBMCs. These receptor sequences come from a girl aged 2 to 9 in good health and CMV-seropositive.

This chain uses TRBV28 with TRBJ1-2; possible D gene TRBD1, 6 bases. Trimming pared 6 bases from V and 2 bases from J, leaving 16 bases between. The CDR3 runs to 15 residues. From germline, CDR1 is MDHEN and CDR2 SYDVKM. The CDR3 loop reads CASSLTGITNYGYTF. The CDR3, as DNA: TGTGCCAGCAGCTTGACAGGAATAACCAACTATGGCTACACCTTC.

The chain uses TRBV30 and TRBJ2-3; D is possibly TRBD2 (6 bases). Germline V CDR1 and CDR2: GTSNPN, SVGIG (reference sequence). This CDR3 region has 15 residues. V lost 0 bases, J lost 7 bases, and 17 bases lay in between. CDR3 DNA sequence: TGTGCCTGGAGTGTACGGGGGAAGATGGGGAATACGCAGTATTTT. It yields the protein CAWSVRGKMGNTQYF.

This chain joins TRBV7-8 and TRBJ2-7; D gene unclear. The CDR3 is 11 amino acids. The V and J ends lost 4 bases and 6 bases respectively, with 7 bases between them. The germline V gene has CDR1 SGHVS and CDR2 FQNEAQ. The CDR3 sequence: CASSYISEQYF. CDR3 DNA sequence: TGTGCCAGCAGCTACATAAGCGAGCAGTACTTC. The full variable domain, completed using reference TRBV7-8 and TRBJ2-7, is GAGVSQSPRYKVAKRGQDVALRCDPISGHVSLFWYQQALGQGPEFLTYFQNEAQLDKSGLPSDRFFAERPEGSVSTLKIQRTQQEDSAVYLCASSYISEQYFGPGTRLTVT.

V and J are TRBV6-1 and TRBJ2-5, with 8 bases identical to TRBD2. V trimming: 1 base; J trimming: 4 bases; junction bases outside the gene matches: 5. The CDR3 loop spans 15 amino acids. Germline V CDR1 and CDR2: MNHNS, SASEGT. CDR3 in DNA: TGTGCCAGCAGTGAAGGCGGGGGGACCGTAGAGACCCAGTACTTC. Translated, it gives CASSEGGGTVETQYF.

The chain links TRBV30 to TRBJ2-7, with TRBD2 matching 7 bases. The length of the CDR3 is 12 residues. The junction had 2 bases not matched to a gene; V was cut back by 6 bases and J by 0 bases. CDR1 and CDR2 from the germline V gene are GTSNPN and SVGIG (reference sequence). CDR3 sequence: CACSSGSYEQYF. The DNA of the CDR3 is TGTGCCTGCTCTAGCGGCTCCTACGAGCAGTACTTC.

The V gene is TRBV5-1, the J gene TRBJ2-4; tentatively, D is TRBD2 (6 bases). Per germline, CDR1 SGHRS and CDR2 YFSETQ. CDR3 length equals 15 residues. V gave up 0 bases and J gave up 9 bases, with 16 bases separating them. The CDR3 DNA reads as TGCGCCAGCAGCTTGGCGGGAGAGGGGATGGGCATTCAGTACTTC. This encodes CASSLAGEGMGIQYF.

V gene TRBV6-6 combines with J gene TRBJ2-7, with 7 bases identical to TRBD1. This CDR3 region has 15 residues. The V and J ends lost 5 bases and 1 base, in that order; junction bases with no gene match: 8. Germline assignment: CDR1 MNHNY and CDR2 SVGAGI (reference sequence). The CDR3 nucleotides are TGTGCCAGCAGTCCTGGCCGGGACAGATCCTACGAGCAGTACTTC. It specifies CASSPGRDRSYEQYF.

Points on this clone: This sample includes further DNA sequences coding for the same CDR3. The chain joins TRBV28 to TRBJ2-7; possibly TRBD2 for D (5 bases). The germline V gene encodes CDR1 MDHEN and CDR2 SYDVKM. CDR3 size: 12 residues. Trimming pared 3 bases from V and 3 bases from J, leaving 6 bases between. The CDR3 DNA follows: TGTGCCAGCAGTTTTCGGGGCTACGAGCAGTACTTC. It is translated as CASSFRGYEQYF.

The J gene is TRBJ2-1, the V gene TRBV5-5, with 7 bases matching TRBD2. V shed 8 bases, J shed 4 bases, and the junction held 15 bases outside the gene matches. The CDR3 length is 16 residues. In germline, CDR1 is SGHKS, CDR2 YYEKEE (reference sequence). The CDR3 region is CASYHREGPAYNEQFF. CDR3 in DNA: TGTGCCAGTTATCATAGGGAGGGGCCCGCTTACAATGAGCAGTTCTTC.

V gene TRBV27 combines with J gene TRBJ2-7; 13 positions agree with TRBD2. J gave up 3 bases and V 2 bases, and 1 base lay outside the gene matches. CDR3 length: 15 residues. Germline CDR1 reads MNHEY; CDR2 reads SMNVEV (reference sequence). For the CDR3, the DNA is TGTGCCAGCAGTTTAGGACTAGCGGGAGTCTACGAGCAGTACTTC. Protein product: CASSLGLAGVYEQYF.

V usage is TRBV6-6 and J usage is TRBJ2-1; 14 nucleotides match TRBD2. Per the germline V gene, CDR1 is MNHNY and CDR2 is SVGAGI (reference sequence). The CDR3 totals 15 residues. V shed 5 bases, J shed 9 bases, and the junction held 6 bases outside the gene matches. The DNA of the CDR3 is TGTGCCAGCAGTCCGGGACTAGCGGGAGCCGGTGAGCAGTTCTTC. It codes for CASSPGLAGAGEQFF.

The CDR3 DNA reads as TGTGCCAGCAGTGTGGCGGGAGGGCCCGGAGATACGCAGTATTTT. Residues: CASSVAGGPGDTQYF. The chain recombines TRBV6-1 with TRBJ2-3; TRBD2 matches 9 bases. Germline trimming cut 4 bases from V and 5 bases from J; bases unmatched to any gene: 7. CDR1 MNHNS and CDR2 SASEGT come from the germline V gene. This CDR3 has 15 amino acids.

The chain employs TRBV6-1 and TRBJ1-5; TRBD1 might be the D (6 bases). Between the trimmed V and J ends, which lost 3 bases and 2 bases, there was a span of 14 bases. CDR3 length: 16 amino acids. CDR1 and CDR2 (germline): MNHNS, SASEGT. The CDR3 sequence: CASSDPQTGRNQPQHF. As DNA, the CDR3 is TGTGCCAGCAGTGATCCTCAGACAGGCCGCAATCAGCCCCAGCATTTT.

Here the CDR3 DNA reads TGTGCCAGCAGGGCGGGAGAGCAGCGGAGGGAGCAGTTCTTC. Translating it yields CASRAGEQRREQFF. The chain couples TRBV6-1 to TRBJ2-1; 7 positions agree with TRBD2. Germline V gives CDR1 MNHNS, CDR2 SASEGT. This CDR3 contains 14 residues. With 6 bases clipped from V and 10 bases from J, the junction kept 12 bases outside the gene matches.

This chain uses TRBV9 with TRBJ2-2; 13 positions agree with TRBD2. The V gene's germline CDR1 is SGDLS and CDR2 YYNGEE. The CDR3 sequence is 16 residues long. Trimming at V came to 2 bases and at J to 7 bases, leaving 5 bases not matched to a gene. CDR3 amino acids: CASSVGTSGTVGELFF. CDR3 coding DNA: TGTGCCAGCAGCGTTGGGACTAGCGGGACGGTCGGGGAGCTGTTTTTT.

This chain links TRBV14 with TRBJ2-7; D is unclear. Trimming removed 4 bases from V and 7 bases from J, with 5 bases in between. This CDR3 region has 10 residues. The germline V gene has CDR1 SGHDN and CDR2 FVKESK. The CDR3 is CASSLREQYF. For the CDR3, the DNA is TGTGCCAGCAGCCTTCGGGAGCAGTACTTC.

This chain links TRBV11-3 with TRBJ2-3; 10 bases line up with TRBD2. V shed 0 bases and J 4 bases; nucleotides not matched to a gene: 10. The CDR3 has 18 residues. The germline CDR1 and CDR2 sequences are SGHNT and YENEEA. The CDR3 loop reads CASSLDGSSGSRADTQYF. As DNA, the CDR3 is TGTGCCAGCAGCTTAGATGGCTCTAGCGGGAGTAGGGCAGATACGCAGTATTTT.

The chain joins TRBV6-1 to TRBJ2-7, with no clear D. Trimming took 1 base from V and 0 from J, leaving 7 bases between them. The length of the CDR3 is 14 residues. Germline CDR1 reads MNHNS; CDR2 reads SASEGT. CDR3 in DNA: TGTGCCAGCAGTGAAGTTGCGGACTCCTACGAGCAGTACTTC. The encoded protein is CASSEVADSYEQYF.

V usage is TRBV5-4 and J usage is TRBJ2-3; D perhaps matches TRBD2 (6 bases). The CDR3 spans 14 residues. Germline V lookup: CDR1 SGHNT, CDR2 YYREEE (reference sequence). Trimming took 0 bases from V and 4 from J, leaving 9 bases between them. CDR3 residues: CASSLVGTPDTQYF. The CDR3 bases are TGTGCCAGCAGCTTGGTCGGGACTCCAGATACGCAGTATTTT.

The V call is TRBV4-1, the J call TRBJ1-2; 7 nucleotides agree with TRBD1. The CDR3 is made up of 13 amino acids. Germline trimming cut 1 base from V and 8 bases from J; bases unmatched to any gene: 4. The V gene's germline CDR1 is MGHRA and CDR2 YSYEKL. This CDR3 reads CASSQVQGNGYTF. DNA of the CDR3: TGCGCCAGCAGCCAAGTACAGGGGAACGGCTACACCTTC.

The J gene is TRBJ1-3, the V gene TRBV7-6; D not certain. The V gene lost 11 bases and the J gene lost 4 bases, with 18 bases spanning the gap. Germline loops: CDR1 SGHVS, CDR2 FNYEAQ. The CDR3 is 14 residues long. CDR3 DNA: TGTGCCCACGTGGGAGTCTCAATAGGAAACACCATATATTTT. The encoded protein is CAHVGVSIGNTIYF. Full variable domain (missing parts from reference TRBV7-6 and TRBJ1-3): GAGVSQSPRYKVTKRGQDVALRCDPISGHVSLYWYRQALGQGPEFLTYFNYEAQQDKSGLPNDRFSAERPEGSISTLTIQRTEQRDSAMYRCAHVGVSIGNTIYFGEGSWLTVV.

The J gene is TRBJ1-3, the V gene TRBV29-1; D gene ambiguous. The CDR3 runs 13 residues. Germline-derived CDR1 and CDR2 are SQVTM and ANQGSEA. V lost 4 bases and J 0 bases, leaving 7 bases between the germline ends. CDR3 DNA sequence: TGCAGCGTTGGGCAGGCCTCTGGAAACACCATATATTTT. This codes for CSVGQASGNTIYF. The whole variable domain, filled in from reference TRBV29-1 and TRBJ1-3, reads SAVISQKPSRDICQRGTSLTIQCQVDSQVTMMFWYRQQPGQSLTLIATANQGSEATYESGFVIDKFPISRPNLTFSTLTVSNMSPEDSSIYLCSVGQASGNTIYFGEGSWLTVV.

The chain recombines TRBV9 with TRBJ2-6; possible D gene TRBD2, 6 bases. Germline V gene data show CDR1 as SGDLS and CDR2 as YYNGEE. CDR3 length: 16 amino acids. Trimming removed 2 bases from V and 0 bases from J, with 9 bases in between. DNA for the CDR3: TGTGCCAGCAGCGTTCGCGGGGACTCTGGGGCCAACGTCCTGACTTTC. Protein: CASSVRGDSGANVLTF.

This chain joins TRBV5-1 and TRBJ2-1; 8 bases map to TRBD1. CDR3 size: 14 residues. CDR1 SGHRS and CDR2 YFSETQ come from the germline V gene. V trimming: 3 bases; J trimming: 6 bases; junction bases outside the gene matches: 5. The CDR3 coding sequence is TGCGCCAGCAGCTCGGACAGGGATGGCAATGAGCAGTTCTTC. It yields the protein CASSSDRDGNEQFF.

The chain uses TRBV19 and TRBJ2-5; D ambiguous. The CDR3 is made up of 11 amino acids. CDR1 LNHDA and CDR2 SQIVND come from the germline V gene (reference sequence). V was clipped by 9 bases and J by 2 bases, with 7 bases between them. The CDR3 sequence is CASSLQETQYF. CDR3 nucleotides: TGTGCCAGCTCGCTACAAGAGACCCAGTACTTC.

The V gene is TRBV7-8, the J gene TRBJ1-5; D gene unclear. CDR1 is SGHVS and CDR2 is FQNEAQ in the germline V gene. The CDR3 covers 14 residues. The V end was cut by 1 base, the J end by 6 bases, with 10 bases between. This CDR3 is CASSLVSAGQPQHF. The CDR3 DNA is TGTGCCAGCAGCTTAGTATCTGCGGGTCAGCCCCAGCATTTT.

The gene calls are TRBV7-3 and TRBJ2-3; 11 bases fit TRBD2. This CDR3 contains 15 residues. J gave up 6 bases and V 5 bases, and 7 bases lay outside the gene matches. Germline CDR1 and CDR2: SGHTA and FQGTGA. The CDR3 loop reads CASSPKTSGTDTQYF. CDR3 nucleotide sequence: TGTGCCAGCAGCCCCAAGACTAGCGGGACTGATACGCAGTATTTT.

The chain combines TRBV30 with TRBJ2-5, with 7 bases lining up with TRBD1. The last part of the DNA fits TRBJ2-7 better; the J call may be wrong. The CDR3 is 17 residues long. CDR1 and CDR2 (germline): GTSNPN, SVGIG (reference sequence). Here the CDR3 reads CAWGTNNRGRGFYEQYF. The DNA of the CDR3 is TGTGCCTGGGGAACAAACAACAGGGGAAGAGGGTTCTACGAGCAGTACTTC.

This chain connects TRBV7-2 to TRBJ2-5; TRBD2 agrees at 10 bases. After removal of 5 bases from V and 4 bases from J, the junction contained 4 bases not matched to a gene. Germline CDR1 is SGHTA and CDR2 is FQGNSA. There are 14 residues in the CDR3. CDR3 nucleotide sequence: TGTGCCAGCAGCAAAGCGGGGGGGGGAGAGACCCAGTACTTC. This translates into CASSKAGGGETQYF. Filled out from reference TRBV7-2 and TRBJ2-5, the complete variable domain reads GAGVSQSPSNKVTEKGKDVELRCDPISGHTALYWYRQSLGQGLEFLIYFQGNSAPDKSGLPSDRFSAERTGGSVSTLTIQRTQQEDSAVYLCASSKAGGGETQYFGPGTRLLVL.

The V gene is TRBV18, the J gene TRBJ2-3; D is unresolved. Trimming pared 0 bases from V and 0 bases from J, leaving 7 bases between. The CDR3 has 15 amino acids. Germline assignment: CDR1 KGHSH and CDR2 LQKENI. The CDR3 loop is CASSPPGRSTDTQYF. CDR3 DNA sequence: TGTGCCAGCTCACCACCGGGCAGAAGCACAGATACGCAGTATTTT.

The J gene is TRBJ2-7, the V gene TRBV5-6; 10 bases agree with TRBD1. The V segment lost 6 bases and the J segment 4 bases; nucleotides outside the gene matches: 4. The CDR3 contains 13 residues. Germline CDR1 reads SGHDT; CDR2 reads YYEEEE. The CDR3 DNA sequence: TGTGCCAGCATTAGACAGGGGGCGTACGAGCAGTACTTC. Amino acid sequence: CASIRQGAYEQYF.

The chain combines TRBV18 with TRBJ2-5, with 8 bases aligning to TRBD2. The CDR3 spans 15 residues. The junction had 3 bases not matched to a gene; V was cut back by 1 base and J by 2 bases. Germline V lookup: CDR1 KGHSH, CDR2 LQKENI. The CDR3 DNA sequence: TGTGCCAGCTCACCACTAACTAGCGGACAAGAGACCCAGTACTTC. It yields the protein CASSPLTSGQETQYF.